Each of the 30 T cell receptor beta chains below was sequenced from the same sample in a study of CD8+ T cells in alopecia areata. Extracted from the samples, RNA was reverse transcribed into cDNA to serve as the sequencing template. Sequenced by immunoSEQ multiplex PCR; TCRdb stores in-frame clones only, minus some. The sample records about 140,000 clones, less than 75% being singletons. Specimen: CD8+ T cells sorted from blood. The receptors shown here come from a human donor in good health.

J is TRBJ1-2 and V is TRBV27; 10 positions agree with TRBD1. The CDR3 runs to 15 residues. Germline values: CDR1 MNHEY, CDR2 SMNVEV (reference sequence). V lost 3 bases, J lost 4 bases, and 5 bases stayed unmatched. CDR3: CASSLGQGRTYGYTF. The CDR3 nucleotides read TGTGCCAGCAGTTTGGGACAGGGGCGGACCTATGGCTACACCTTC.

In its sample, this clone was seen a few times. The rearrangement uses TRBV27 and TRBJ2-4; no clear D gene. The germline gives CDR1 MNHEY, CDR2 SMNVEV (reference sequence). CDR3 size: 15 residues. V was clipped by 3 bases and J by 0 bases, with 9 bases between them. The CDR3 spells CASSFLPPAKNIQYF. CDR3 sequence (DNA): TGTGCCAGCAGTTTTCTTCCCCCAGCCAAAAACATTCAGTACTTC.

V usage is TRBV29-1 and J usage is TRBJ1-2; D gene ambiguous. Per the germline V gene, CDR1 is SQVTM and CDR2 is ANQGSEA. The CDR3 contains 13 residues. Trimming cost V 6 bases and J 3 bases, with 14 bases left between them. CDR3 in DNA: TGCAGCGTCCGGACGGCAGCCGACTATGGCTACACCTTC. Translated: CSVRTAADYGYTF.

This chain links TRBV7-6 with TRBJ2-1; 10 nucleotides agree with TRBD1. Per the germline V gene, CDR1 is SGHVS and CDR2 is FNYEAQ. V trimming: 2 bases; J trimming: 8 bases; junction bases outside the gene matches: 6. The CDR3 spans 15 residues. CDR3 sequence (DNA): TGTGCCAGCAGCTTATCGGCGACAGGGGGCGATGAGCAGTTCTTC. Translating gives CASSLSATGGDEQFF.

This clone was seen a handful of times. The chain employs TRBV11-2 and TRBJ2-7, with 8 nucleotides matching TRBD2. Unmatched junction bases numbered 15, after V lost 5 bases and J lost 3 bases. Germline V gives CDR1 SGHAT, CDR2 FQNNGV. The CDR3 consists of 17 residues. The CDR3 DNA follows: TGTGCCAGCAGCCCTAGTTTTGGAGCGGGAGACCACTACGAGCAGTACTTC. Its protein is CASSPSFGAGDHYEQYF.

The J gene is TRBJ2-7, the V gene TRBV27; tentatively, D is TRBD1 (6 bases). Germline CDR1 is MNHEY and CDR2 is SMNVEV (reference sequence). Trimming removed 2 bases from V and 5 bases from J, with 10 bases in between. The CDR3 extends over 13 amino acids. CDR3 sequence reads: CASSLTGTNEQYF. The CDR3 region has the DNA TGTGCCAGCAGTTTAACAGGGACCAACGAGCAGTACTTC.

The chain recombines TRBV5-1 with TRBJ2-1, with D perhaps TRBD1 (6 bases). This CDR3 has 13 amino acids. Germline loops: CDR1 SGHRS, CDR2 YFSETQ. V dropped 8 bases and J dropped 4 bases, with 13 bases sitting between them. This CDR3 is CASSGAGYNEQFF. The CDR3 DNA follows: TGCGCCAGTTCAGGGGCTGGGTACAATGAGCAGTTCTTC.

The CDR3, as DNA: TGTGCCAGCAGCTTAGCGGAAAGTTACGAGCAGTACTTC. Protein product: CASSLAESYEQYF. V is TRBV7-6 and J is TRBJ2-7; D gene ambiguous. V was cut by 0 bases and J by 4 bases, with 7 bases left in between. Germline V gives CDR1 SGHVS, CDR2 FNYEAQ. The CDR3 consists of 13 residues.

This clone was detected only a few times. The rearrangement links TRBV5-1 to TRBJ2-5; no clear D gene. V lost 4 bases, J lost 1 base, and 14 bases lay in between. The germline V gene has CDR1 SGHRS and CDR2 YFSETQ. This CDR3 is 15 amino acids long. CDR3 loop: CASSPGSRTQETQYF. Here the CDR3 DNA reads TGCGCCAGCAGCCCCGGGTCCAGGACCCAAGAGACCCAGTACTTC.

The chain couples TRBV27 to TRBJ1-1; D gene unclear. CDR1 is MNHEY, CDR2 SMNVEV, per germline (reference sequence). The V end lost 3 bases, the J end lost 7 bases, and 9 bases lay between the germline ends. The CDR3 totals 12 residues. The CDR3 protein is CASSLVGSEAFF. CDR3 bases: TGTGCCAGCAGTTTGGTCGGAAGTGAAGCTTTCTTT.

This clone was seen more than once but under ten times. The rearrangement uses TRBV19 and TRBJ2-1, with 11 bases lining up with TRBD2. The CDR3 runs to 13 residues. The J segment lost 10 bases and the V segment lost 11 bases, leaving 10 bases of the junction unmatched. Germline V lookup: CDR1 LNHDA, CDR2 SQIVND (reference sequence). As DNA, the CDR3 is TGTGCCTCACTAGCGGGAGAGACGGGCGAGCAGTTCTTC. It yields the protein CASLAGETGEQFF.

The rearrangement links TRBV29-1 to TRBJ1-1, with a possible D match to TRBD1 (6 bases). Germline assignment: CDR1 SQVTM and CDR2 ANQGSEA. Trimming removed 2 bases at V and 5 bases at J, with 24 bases between. The CDR3 totals 17 residues. The CDR3 region has the DNA TGCAGCGTTGAATGGCGCGGTCCTCGGGGGCTAGGTACTGAAGCTTTCTTT. This codes for CSVEWRGPRGLGTEAFF. Based on the CDR3 plus reference TRBV29-1 and TRBJ1-1, the full variable domain is SAVISQKPSRDICQRGTSLTIQCQVDSQVTMMFWYRQQPGQSLTLIATANQGSEATYESGFVIDKFPISRPNLTFSTLTVSNMSPEDSSIYLCSVEWRGPRGLGTEAFFGQGTRLTVV.

This clone turned up a few times. The chain uses TRBV29-1 and TRBJ2-2; TRBD1 aligns across 8 bases. CDR1 and CDR2 from the germline V gene are SQVTM and ANQGSEA. The ends lost 6 bases at V and 0 bases at J; junction bases unmatched: 3. The CDR3 loop spans 14 amino acids. The CDR3 coding sequence is TGCAGCGTCGACAGGGGCTCGAACACCGGGGAGCTGTTTTTT. This sequence encodes CSVDRGSNTGELFF.

In its sample, this clone was seen a few times. The sample holds other DNA sequences that translate to the same CDR3. J is TRBJ2-7 and V is TRBV29-1, with TRBD2 as a possible D gene (5 bases). V dropped 4 bases and J dropped 0 bases, with 7 bases sitting between them. CDR3 length: 12 amino acids. Per germline, CDR1 SQVTM and CDR2 ANQGSEA. CDR3 protein: CSVGEGSYEQYF. CDR3 DNA sequence: TGCAGCGTTGGAGAGGGCTCCTACGAGCAGTACTTC.

This clone has a single count. The chain's CDR3 is CASSYKETQYF. The CDR3 coding sequence is TGTGCCAGCAGTTACAAAGAGACCCAGTACTTC. The chain employs TRBV27 and TRBJ2-5, with D uncertain. Trimming took 4 bases from V and 3 from J, leaving 3 bases between them. The CDR3 extends over 11 amino acids. Germline V lookup: CDR1 MNHEY, CDR2 SMNVEV (reference sequence).

The chain has TRBV20-1 and TRBJ2-1; no firm D call. The germline V gene has CDR1 DFQATT and CDR2 SNEGSKA (reference sequence). The CDR3 is made up of 10 amino acids. V was clipped by 6 bases and J by 7 bases, with 7 bases between them. The chain's CDR3 is CSAHNNEQFF. In DNA, the CDR3 is TGCAGTGCCCACAATAATGAGCAGTTCTTC.

The chain joins TRBV25-1 to TRBJ2-7, with D possibly being TRBD2 (6 bases). This CDR3 contains 13 residues. With 9 bases removed from V and 2 bases from J, the gap between germline ends came to 14 bases. The germline CDR1 and CDR2 sequences are MGHDK and SYGVNS. CDR3 in DNA: TGTGCCAGTCAAGCCGGGGGAACCTACGAGCAGTACTTC. Translated, it gives CASQAGGTYEQYF.

This clone occurred a few times. The chain is built from TRBV2 and TRBJ2-2; TRBD2 is a possible D gene (5 bases). CDR3 length: 17 amino acids. CDR1 and CDR2 from the germline V gene are SNHLY and FYNNEI. The ends were cut back, 0 bases at V and 2 bases at J, with 13 bases in the middle. CDR3 loop: CASSEAEDSSNTGELFF. DNA for the CDR3: TGTGCCAGCAGTGAAGCGGAGGATTCATCCAACACCGGGGAGCTGTTTTTT.

The genes are TRBV4-1 and TRBJ1-3; D not certain. Trimming took 2 bases from V and 0 from J, leaving 8 bases between them. The CDR3 runs 15 residues. CDR1 is MGHRA, CDR2 YSYEKL, per germline. As DNA, the CDR3 is TGCGCCAGCAGCCAACTGACCTACTCTGGAAACACCATATATTTT. Translation: CASSQLTYSGNTIYF.

V and J are TRBV6-6 and TRBJ2-7; 7 bases agree with TRBD1. Germline V lookup: CDR1 MNHNY, CDR2 SVGAGI (reference sequence). There are 11 residues in the CDR3. The V gene end was trimmed by 10 bases and the J gene end by 2 bases; junction bases not matched to a gene: 2. CDR3 in amino acids: CAIGTAYEQYF. The CDR3 DNA reads as TGTGCCATAGGGACAGCCTACGAGCAGTACTTC.

The chain has TRBV7-9 and TRBJ1-4, with no clear D. From germline, CDR1 is SEHNR and CDR2 FQNEAQ (reference sequence). V was clipped by 4 bases and J by 11 bases, with 11 bases between them. The CDR3 extends over 12 amino acids. The CDR3 sequence is CASSSSLGKLFF. The CDR3 nucleotides read TGTGCCAGCAGCTCCTCCTTGGGGAAACTGTTTTTT. Drawing the rest from reference TRBV7-9 and TRBJ1-4, the complete variable domain is DTGVSQNPRHKITKRGQNVTFRCDPISEHNRLYWYRQTLGQGPEFLTYFQNEAQLEKSRLLSDRFSAERPKGSFSTLEIQRTEQGDSAMYLCASSSSLGKLFFGSGTQLSVL.

This clone occurred a few times. The V call is TRBV29-1, the J call TRBJ1-5; D is unresolved. The CDR3 is 14 residues long. Trimming took 4 bases from V and 2 from J, leaving 12 bases between them. Germline V lookup: CDR1 SQVTM, CDR2 ANQGSEA. This CDR3 is CSVVEGRGNQPQHF. DNA of the CDR3: TGCAGCGTTGTCGAGGGTCGGGGCAATCAGCCCCAGCATTTT.

The rearrangement joins TRBV13 to TRBJ1-2, with a tentative D call TRBD1 (5 bases). This CDR3 comprises 12 residues. Per germline, CDR1 PRHDT and CDR2 FYEKMQ (reference sequence). V shed 4 bases and J shed 6 bases, with 9 bases lying between them. The CDR3 bases are TGTGCCAGCAGCTCAACAGGAGATGGCTACACCTTC. It specifies CASSSTGDGYTF. The full variable domain, completed using reference TRBV13 and TRBJ1-2, is AAGVIQSPRHLIKEKRETATLKCYPIPRHDTVYWYQQGPGQDPQFLISFYEKMQSDKGSIPDRFSAQQFSDYHSELNMSSLELGDSALYFCASSSTGDGYTFGSGTRLTVV.

DNA of the CDR3: TGTGCCACCAGCAGTGGACCATGGGGGAGCTCCTACGAGCAGTACTTC. Its protein product is CATSSGPWGSSYEQYF. The gene calls are TRBV15 and TRBJ2-5; D could derive from TRBD1 or TRBD2 (5 bases each). The end of the DNA is better explained by TRBJ2-7, so the J call may be wrong. Germline V gene sequence: CDR1 LNHNV, CDR2 YYDKDF (reference sequence). This CDR3 is 16 amino acids long.

The chain has TRBV4-1 and TRBJ2-3, with a tentative D call TRBD2 (5 bases). V lost 4 bases to trimming and J lost 4 bases, with 9 bases between them. CDR3 length equals 13 residues. CDR1 is MGHRA, CDR2 YSYEKL, per germline. The CDR3 region is CASSPGLADTQYF. In DNA form, the CDR3 reads TGCGCCAGCAGCCCTGGACTGGCAGATACGCAGTATTTT.

The CDR3 sequence is CSVLAPYGDSGNTIYF. The CDR3 DNA follows: TGCAGCGTTTTGGCCCCGTACGGGGACTCTGGAAACACCATATATTTT. This chain connects TRBV29-1 to TRBJ1-3; the D is unclear. This CDR3 region has 16 residues. Trimming removed 5 bases at V and 0 bases at J, with 17 bases between. The germline V gene encodes CDR1 SQVTM and CDR2 ANQGSEA.

V usage is TRBV10-2 and J usage is TRBJ2-5, with a possible D match to TRBD2 (6 bases). There are 16 residues in the CDR3. The V and J ends lost 2 bases and 4 bases respectively, with 17 bases between them. The germline V gene encodes CDR1 WSHSY and CDR2 SAAADI. The CDR3: CASSEIETVGGETQYF. CDR3 bases: TGCGCCAGCAGTGAGATCGAGACAGTGGGAGGAGAGACCCAGTACTTC.

The chain recombines TRBV9 with TRBJ2-2; 11 nucleotides agree with TRBD2. Germline V lookup: CDR1 SGDLS, CDR2 YYNGEE. The CDR3 length is 16 residues. Trimming removed 4 bases from V and 5 bases from J; junction bases left unmatched: 7. CDR3 DNA sequence: TGTGCCAGCAGCCCGCCGGGACTAGCGGATACCGGGGAGCTGTTTTTT. This gives the protein CASSPPGLADTGELFF.

The genes are TRBV19 and TRBJ2-6, with a tentative D call TRBD2 (6 bases). Germline CDR1 and CDR2: LNHDA and SQIVND (reference sequence). V lost 6 bases and J 10 bases, leaving 10 bases between the germline ends. The CDR3 is made up of 12 amino acids. CDR3 DNA: TGTGCCAGTAGGTGGGCGGGAAACGTCCTGACTTTC. Residues: CASRWAGNVLTF.

J is TRBJ1-2 and V is TRBV7-9; no clear D gene. V lost 2 bases and J lost 6, with 10 bases in between. This CDR3 has 13 residues. Per germline, CDR1 SEHNR and CDR2 FQNEAQ (reference sequence). CDR3 residues: CASSLKGQDGYTF. CDR3 DNA sequence: TGTGCCAGCAGCTTAAAAGGGCAGGATGGCTACACCTTC.